This is a list of T cell receptor beta chains from one sample in a study of T cell changes during pregnancy in multiple sclerosis. Profiling relied on immunoSEQ multiplex PCR, and the TCRdb table lists in-frame clones only, not all of them. Among approximately 83,000 clones listed, approximately 94% were seen once. The starting material was peripheral blood, obtained in the third trimester of pregnancy. These receptors were taken from a female donor with multiple sclerosis, enrolled in a pregnancy study. The CDR3 runs from the conserved cysteine through the conserved F or W.

CDR3aa: CASSLVAQGGYGGQFF
v_gene: TRBV7-9
j_gene: TRBJ2-1

CDR3aa: CASSQRTGGWDGYTF
v_gene: TRBV7-2
j_gene: TRBJ1-2

CDR3aa: CASSYRDREDYGYTF
v_gene: TRBV6-5
j_gene: TRBJ1-2

CDR3aa: CASSGGGAGKETQYF
v_gene: TRBV7-2
j_gene: TRBJ2-5

CDR3aa: CSVENRPYGYTF
v_gene: TRBV29-1
j_gene: TRBJ1-2

CDR3aa: CASSLAGGGGGVAEAFF
v_gene: TRBV28
j_gene: TRBJ1-1

CDR3aa: CASSSGTSYEQFF
v_gene: TRBV5-1
j_gene: TRBJ2-1

CDR3aa: CASSLGPGSGETQYF
v_gene: TRBV5-1
j_gene: TRBJ2-5

CDR3aa: CASSFRSTEAFF
v_gene: TRBV28
j_gene: TRBJ1-1

CDR3aa: CASSKEAPYGYTF
v_gene: TRBV21-1
j_gene: TRBJ1-2

CDR3aa: CASRLDRGRDGQPQHF
v_gene: TRBV2
j_gene: TRBJ1-5

CDR3aa: CASSPGQGIRNIQYF
v_gene: TRBV25-1
j_gene: TRBJ2-4

CDR3aa: CASSHRDTLEAFF
v_gene: TRBV14
j_gene: TRBJ1-1

CDR3aa: CASSPNRLDQPQHF
v_gene: TRBV18
j_gene: TRBJ1-5

CDR3aa: CASSDLGSTDTQYF
v_gene: TRBV2
j_gene: TRBJ2-3

CDR3aa: CASSVGEYGYTF
v_gene: TRBV9
j_gene: TRBJ1-2